A selection of T cell receptor beta chains follows, all from one sample in a study of T cell repertoires in cytomegalovirus infection. TCRdb recomputed calls from the reads with MiXCR, one row per CDR3 protein. The sample has approximately 260,000 distinct CDR3 sequences; over 15% are singletons. The sequenced material came from CD8+ T cells from PBMCs. The receptors stem from a human donor in good health (CMV status not recorded). Some clones in this sample may be carry-over from other donors' samples. The CDR3 runs from the conserved cysteine through the conserved F or W. The D gene is left open where the match is weak. Expanded clones are given a class, and other clones once, few, many or no size at all.

j_call: TRBJ2-7; clone_size: .; v_call: TRBV12-3/TRBV12-4; d_call: .; cdr3_aa: CASRGGSGEQYF; cdr3_nt: TGTGCCAGCAGAGGAGGATCCGGGGAGCAGTACTTC
j_call: TRBJ1-5; clone_size: few; v_call: TRBV14; d_call: TRBD1; cdr3_aa: CASSQRQGLNQPQHF; cdr3_nt: TGTGCCAGCAGCCAGAGACAGGGGCTCAATCAGCCCCAGCATTTT
j_call: TRBJ2-7; clone_size: many; v_call: TRBV28; d_call: TRBD1; cdr3_aa: CASSYRGEITYEQYF; cdr3_nt: TGTGCCAGCAGTTACAGGGGGGAGATAACCTACGAGCAGTACTTC
j_call: TRBJ2-5; clone_size: .; v_call: TRBV10-3; d_call: TRBD1; cdr3_aa: CAISEPYLDRGMGETQYF; cdr3_nt: TGTGCCATCAGTGAGCCCTATCTTGACAGGGGGATGGGGGAGACCCAGTACTTC
j_call: TRBJ2-2; clone_size: few; v_call: TRBV29-1; d_call: .; cdr3_aa: CSVDPSTGELFF; cdr3_nt: TGCAGCGTTGACCCCAGCACCGGGGAGCTGTTTTTT
j_call: TRBJ1-2; clone_size: few; v_call: TRBV3-1; d_call: TRBD1; cdr3_aa: CASSQNPDRISF; cdr3_nt: TGTGCCAGCAGCCAAAACCCGGACAGGATCTCCTTC
j_call: TRBJ1-5; clone_size: many; v_call: TRBV7-6; d_call: .; cdr3_aa: CASSLEAGLVPQHF; cdr3_nt: TGTGCCAGCAGCTTAGAGGCAGGGTTGGTGCCCCAGCATTTT
j_call: TRBJ1-1; clone_size: few; v_call: TRBV7-9; d_call: .; cdr3_aa: CASSLPADYLRNTEAFF; cdr3_nt: TGTGCCAGCAGCTTACCGGCCGACTATTTAAGGAACACTGAAGCTTTCTTT
j_call: TRBJ1-4; clone_size: .; v_call: TRBV28; d_call: .; cdr3_aa: CASRRPGRSRNEKLFF; cdr3_nt: TGTGCCAGCAGGCGGCCTGGACGGAGCCGGAATGAAAAACTGTTTTTT
j_call: TRBJ2-1; clone_size: few; v_call: TRBV5-4; d_call: .; cdr3_aa: CASSWDISSYNEQFF; cdr3_nt: TGTGCCAGCAGCTGGGACATCAGCTCCTACAATGAGCAGTTCTTC
j_call: TRBJ1-2; clone_size: .; v_call: TRBV19; d_call: .; cdr3_aa: CASREEGRRINYGYTF; cdr3_nt: TGTGCCAGTAGAGAAGAGGGGAGAAGAATTAACTATGGCTACACCTTC
j_call: TRBJ2-5; clone_size: many; v_call: TRBV7-3; d_call: .; cdr3_aa: CASSLRRGYGETQYF; cdr3_nt: TGTGCCAGCAGCTTAAGACGGGGGTATGGAGAGACCCAGTACTTC
j_call: TRBJ2-7; clone_size: .; v_call: TRBV20-1; d_call: .; cdr3_aa: CSARDLDREGYEQYF; cdr3_nt: TGCAGTGCTAGAGATCTGGACAGGGAGGGCTACGAGCAGTACTTC
j_call: TRBJ2-7; clone_size: many; v_call: TRBV11-2; d_call: TRBD1; cdr3_aa: CASSLVRGHAYEQYF; cdr3_nt: TGTGCCAGCAGCTTAGTCAGGGGGCATGCCTACGAGCAGTACTTC
j_call: TRBJ2-5; clone_size: .; v_call: TRBV9; d_call: TRBD1; cdr3_aa: CASSDGTGHGETQYF; cdr3_nt: TGTGCCAGCAGCGATGGGACAGGGCATGGAGAGACCCAGTACTTC
j_call: TRBJ2-7; clone_size: many; v_call: TRBV7-6; d_call: .; cdr3_aa: CASSWGHEQYF; cdr3_nt: TGTGCCAGCAGCTGGGGTCACGAGCAGTACTTC
j_call: TRBJ2-3; clone_size: many; v_call: TRBV10-2; d_call: .; cdr3_aa: CASSENPSFTDTQYF; cdr3_nt: TGCGCCAGCAGTGAGAATCCATCGTTCACAGATACGCAGTATTTT
j_call: TRBJ2-2; clone_size: many; v_call: TRBV7-8; d_call: .; cdr3_aa: CASSFIQGTTGELFF; cdr3_nt: TGTGCCAGCAGCTTTATTCAGGGTACCACCGGGGAGCTGTTTTTT
j_call: TRBJ1-1; clone_size: many; v_call: TRBV7-2; d_call: .; cdr3_aa: CASSLQDMNTEAFF; cdr3_nt: TGTGCCAGCAGCTTACAGGACATGAACACTGAAGCTTTCTTT
j_call: TRBJ2-3; clone_size: many; v_call: TRBV7-2; d_call: .; cdr3_aa: CASSLGTVFTDTQYF; cdr3_nt: TGTGCCAGCAGCTTAGGGACCGTCTTCACAGATACGCAGTATTTT
j_call: TRBJ1-1; clone_size: .; v_call: TRBV6-2/TRBV6-3; d_call: TRBD1; cdr3_aa: CASSSPGQANTEAFF; cdr3_nt: TGTGCCAGCAGCTCCCCGGGACAGGCGAACACTGAAGCTTTCTTT
j_call: TRBJ1-4; clone_size: many; v_call: TRBV7-2; d_call: TRBD1; cdr3_aa: CASSLVDDGQVDF; cdr3_nt: TGTGCCAGCAGCTTAGTCGACGATGGACAGGTAGACTTT
j_call: TRBJ2-3; clone_size: .; v_call: TRBV4-1; d_call: TRBD2; cdr3_aa: CASSPGGAGVRTDTQYF; cdr3_nt: TGCGCCAGCAGCCCGGGGGGAGCGGGGGTGCGCACAGATACGCAGTATTTT
j_call: TRBJ1-2; clone_size: once; v_call: TRBV29-1; d_call: .; cdr3_aa: CSVVGTNYGYTF; cdr3_nt: TGCAGCGTTGTCGGGACTAACTATGGCTACACCTTC
j_call: TRBJ1-6; clone_size: few; v_call: TRBV20-1; d_call: .; cdr3_aa: CSAREYDRDTYSPLHF; cdr3_nt: TGCAGTGCTAGAGAATATGACCGGGACACCTATTCACCCCTCCACTTT
j_call: TRBJ2-7; clone_size: few; v_call: TRBV6-2/TRBV6-3; d_call: .; cdr3_aa: CASSYLRDIYEQYF; cdr3_nt: TGTGCCAGCAGTTACCTCCGGGACATCTACGAGCAGTACTTC
j_call: TRBJ2-2; clone_size: few; v_call: TRBV7-9; d_call: .; cdr3_aa: CASPLLGSPTGELFF; cdr3_nt: TGTGCCAGCCCCCTTTTGGGGTCGCCCACCGGGGAGCTGTTTTTT
j_call: TRBJ2-5; clone_size: few; v_call: TRBV10-3; d_call: TRBD2; cdr3_aa: CAIGAAGELQETQYF; cdr3_nt: TGTGCCATCGGAGCAGCGGGGGAGCTCCAAGAGACCCAGTACTTC
j_call: TRBJ2-7; clone_size: few; v_call: TRBV4-1; d_call: .; cdr3_aa: CASSPATGFVYEQYF; cdr3_nt: TGCGCCAGCAGCCCCGCTACAGGATTTGTCTACGAGCAGTACTTC